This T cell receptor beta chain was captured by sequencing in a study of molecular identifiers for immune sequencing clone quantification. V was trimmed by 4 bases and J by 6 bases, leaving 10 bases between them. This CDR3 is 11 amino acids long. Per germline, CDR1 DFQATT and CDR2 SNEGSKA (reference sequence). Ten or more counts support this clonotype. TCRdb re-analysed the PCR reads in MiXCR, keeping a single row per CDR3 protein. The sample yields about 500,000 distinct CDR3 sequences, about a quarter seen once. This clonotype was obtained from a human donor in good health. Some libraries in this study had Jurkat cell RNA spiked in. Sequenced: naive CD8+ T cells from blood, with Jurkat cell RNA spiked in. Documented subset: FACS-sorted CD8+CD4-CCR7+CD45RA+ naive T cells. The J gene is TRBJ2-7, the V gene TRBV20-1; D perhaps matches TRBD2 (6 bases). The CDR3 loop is CSATQGGEQYF. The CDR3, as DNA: TGCAGTGCTACCCAGGGAGGCGAGCAGTACTTC.